This T cell receptor (beta chain) derives from a study of shared clonotypes between healthy human individuals. An approximately 200 ng quantity of DNA, around 30,000 T cell genomes, went into the sorted-subset replicate PCRs. TCRdb's table, derived via immunoSEQ multiplex PCR, lists solely in-frame clones and lacks some. Among about 380,000 clones listed, approximately 96% were seen once. This CDR3 has 14 amino acids. Trimming removed 9 bases from V and 0 bases from J, with 13 bases in between. Germline V CDR1 and CDR2: MNHEY, SVGAGI. General study results and limits: Donor clonotype sharing was expected to depend on sequencing depth. Despite large depth, sorted-subset datasets appeared incompletely sequenced.

This clone has just one count. The antigen remains unidentified. CD8 memory pooled CD45RO+ cells and CCR7-negative CD45RA+ TemRA cells. Sequencing was carried out using memory CD8+ T cells sorted from blood. The subset is: CD45RO+ cells pooled with CCR7-negative TemRA cells. This receptor was taken from a young man in good health. The chain has TRBV6-5 and TRBJ2-3; unclear D gene. In DNA, the CDR3 is TGTGCCAGTTCGCCCGACTCCAGCACAGATACGCAGTATTTT. Amino acid sequence: CASSPDSSTDTQYF.